This TCR beta chain originates from a study of T cell repertoires in cytomegalovirus infection (dated by TCRdb to between 2019 and 2020). Broadly, across the study: The peptide stimulations were aimed at well-studied HLA-B-restricted epitopes as well as recently identified HLA-C-restricted CMV epitopes, whose presentation resists viral immunomodulation. Donor HLA type was relevant to the analysis, as public TCR beta signatures indicated carriage of CMV infection together with the matching HLA type.

This clonotype was seen only a few times. The target of this receptor is not known. No much larger clone exists at a distance of one base, and base qualities are not known. Broad study findings and their caveats: Carriers of CMV infection plus the relevant HLA type were discriminated by the cumulative frequency of public TCR beta family members in the study cohort and in an independent 352-donor cohort. The ex vivo response was dominated by HLA-C-restricted CMV-specific TCR beta clonotypes, which also provided the single most frequent clonotype in two of eight donors.

The germline V gene (reference sequence) yields DFQATT for CDR1 and SNEGSKA for CDR2. The CDR3 has 13 amino acids, counting the end cysteine and phenylalanine. Kept here is only the CDR3 DNA, which spans 39 bases and is read in frame from base 1. V is pared back by 4 bases and J by 5 bases, with 14 bases lying between the germline termini. This sample was sequenced with an Illumina HiSeq 1500. The public sequencing data were trimmed at Q25 with fastp and processed into clonotypes with MiXCR by TCRdb, which kept only in-frame beta chains. Rows are combined by CDR3 protein, so each entry shows the most common genes and DNA. The sample table shows fewer than 200,000 distinct CDR3 sequences, and roughly 21% are seen once. The ten largest clones add up to more than 25% of the sample. According to the study, the label for this sample's treatment or condition signals: in vitro stimulation with specific CMV peptide epitopes to enrich CMV-specific T cells.

The V and J genes are TRBV20-1 and TRBJ2-5, with a tentative D gene TRBD2 over 5 matching bases. This specimen consisted of CD8+ T cells from cultured PBMCs, obtained from culture after CMV antigen stimulation. The TCR sequence derives from a human donor in good health (CMV status not recorded). Some clones in this sample may be carry-over from other donors' samples. The bases read TGCAGTGCTATCCCTTACTCGGGGGAGACCCAGTACTTC. Translated, it gives CSAIPYSGETQYF.